The 13 T cell receptor beta chains below come from one sample, sequenced in a study of blood T cell repertoires in COVID-19. TCRdb's copy holds only in-frame clones and misses some; the assay was immunoSEQ multiplex PCR. The sample consists of under 200,000 clones, roughly 91% of them appearing once. Sequences were obtained from peripheral blood. These receptors originate from a man between 18 and 29 years old with acute or convalescent COVID-19.

This clone was recorded once. V is TRBV2 and J is TRBJ2-7; 11 nucleotides match TRBD2. CDR3 length: 14 residues. Trimming removed 1 base from V and 6 bases from J; junction bases left unmatched: 2. The germline gives CDR1 SNHLY, CDR2 FYNNEI. The CDR3 protein is CASSEVLAGGEQYF. The DNA for the CDR3 is TGTGCCAGCAGTGAAGTGCTAGCGGGAGGCGAGCAGTACTTC.

This chain uses TRBV5-1 with TRBJ1-5; tentatively, D is TRBD1 (5 bases). Trimming pared 4 bases from V and 5 bases from J, leaving 16 bases between. This CDR3 spans 15 amino acids. The germline V gene encodes CDR1 SGHRS and CDR2 YFSETQ. CDR3 bases: TGCGCCAGCAGCCCTCGGGAGGGGATAGATCAGCCCCAGCATTTT. Encoded protein: CASSPREGIDQPQHF.

The rearrangement links TRBV9 to TRBJ1-2; 8 bases fit TRBD1. The CDR3 runs 15 residues. Germline loops: CDR1 SGDLS, CDR2 YYNGEE. Germline trimming cut 1 base from V and 6 bases from J; bases unmatched to any gene: 8. The CDR3: CASSVMGSGGHGYTF. The DNA for the CDR3 is TGTGCCAGCAGCGTAATGGGGTCAGGGGGCCATGGCTACACCTTC.

This chain uses TRBV24-1 with TRBJ2-5, with 10 bases matching TRBD1. Trimming at V came to 3 bases and at J to 4 bases, leaving 4 bases not matched to a gene. The CDR3 loop spans 15 amino acids. CDR1 and CDR2 (germline): KGHDR, SFDVKD. CDR3 nucleotide sequence: TGTGCCACCAGTGATCCCCGGACAGGGGGAGAGACCCAGTACTTC. Protein sequence: CATSDPRTGGETQYF.

This clone was seen only a few times. The chain employs TRBV5-6 and TRBJ1-5, with 9 nucleotides matching TRBD1. CDR3 length: 16 residues. J lost 5 bases, V lost 4 bases, and 10 bases had no gene match. From germline, CDR1 is SGHDT and CDR2 YYEEEE. This CDR3 is CASSPAGQGWDQPQHF. The CDR3 coding sequence is TGTGCCAGCAGCCCCGCGGGACAGGGCTGGGATCAGCCCCAGCATTTT. The full variable domain, rest sourced from reference TRBV5-6 and TRBJ1-5, is DAGVTQSPTHLIKTRGQQVTLRCSPKSGHDTVSWYQQALGQGPQFIFQYYEEEERQRGNFPDRFSGHQFPNYSSELNVNALLLGDSALYLCASSPAGQGWDQPQHFGDGTRLSIL.

V usage is TRBV24-1 and J usage is TRBJ2-1, with D unclear. The CDR3 is 16 residues long. CDR1 and CDR2 from the germline V gene are KGHDR and SFDVKD. The germline V and J ends were trimmed by 2 bases and 2 bases, with 12 bases remaining between them. The CDR3: CATSDSRHGAYNEQFF. DNA of the CDR3: TGTGCCACCAGTGATTCTCGGCACGGAGCCTACAATGAGCAGTTCTTC.

The V call is TRBV18, the J call TRBJ1-2; a possible D gene is TRBD1 (6 bases). V gave up 0 bases and J gave up 2 bases, with 13 bases separating them. Looked up from germline, CDR1 is KGHSH and CDR2 is LQKENI. This CDR3 is 16 amino acids long. Here the CDR3 reads CASSPPIGQPNYGYTF. Written as DNA, the CDR3 is TGTGCCAGCTCACCACCGATAGGACAGCCAAACTATGGCTACACCTTC.

This chain uses TRBV3-1 (or the pseudogene TRBV3-2) with TRBJ2-2; TRBD2 is a possible D gene (6 bases). Trimming stripped 4 bases from V and 1 base from J, with 16 bases between. This CDR3 is 17 amino acids long. The germline V gene encodes CDR1 LGHDT and CDR2 YNNKEL (reference sequence). CDR3 DNA sequence: TGTGCCAGCAGCCGACGACCGGGAGCGGGGAACACCGGGGAGCTGTTTTTT. Protein: CASSRRPGAGNTGELFF.

The chain has TRBV3-1 (or the pseudogene TRBV3-2) and TRBJ1-1, with D possibly being TRBD1 (6 bases). Germline CDR1 is LGHDT and CDR2 is YNNKEL (reference sequence). The CDR3 loop spans 12 amino acids. Between the trimmed V and J ends, which lost 7 bases and 1 base, there was a span of 7 bases. As DNA, the CDR3 is TGTGCCAGCACAGGGGCGAACACTGAAGCTTTCTTT. Amino acid sequence: CASTGANTEAFF.

The V gene is TRBV5-4, the J gene TRBJ2-5; 10 nucleotides line up with TRBD2. The V gene's germline CDR1 is SGHNT and CDR2 YYREEE (reference sequence). The CDR3 length is 16 residues. With 4 bases clipped from V and 2 bases from J, the junction kept 8 bases outside the gene matches. The CDR3 loop is CASSQPGLARQETQYF. The CDR3 bases are TGTGCCAGCAGCCAGCCGGGACTAGCGAGACAAGAGACCCAGTACTTC.

The rearrangement links TRBV9 to TRBJ2-2, with D maybe TRBD2 (6 bases). Germline CDR1 is SGDLS and CDR2 is YYNGEE. The CDR3 runs 15 residues. The V end lost 1 base, the J end lost 4 bases, and 11 bases lay between the germline ends. The CDR3 loop is CASSVLGRGTGELFF. CDR3 nucleotides: TGTGCCAGCAGCGTATTAGGGCGGGGCACCGGGGAGCTGTTTTTT. The whole variable domain, remainder taken from reference TRBV9 and TRBJ2-2, is DSGVTQTPKHLITATGQRVTLRCSPRSGDLSVYWYQQSLDQGLQFLIQYYNGEERAKGNILERFSAQQFPDLHSELNLSSLELGDSALYFCASSVLGRGTGELFFGEGSRLTVL.

The rearrangement uses TRBV7-9 and TRBJ1-4; D ambiguous. The CDR3 runs to 16 residues. Germline V gene data show CDR1 as SEHNR and CDR2 as FQNEAQ (reference sequence). Deletions cut 6 bases from V and 2 bases from J, with 16 bases between. CDR3 amino acids: CASRSIASGTNEKLFF. DNA of the CDR3: TGTGCCAGCAGATCTATAGCTTCGGGGACTAATGAAAAACTGTTTTTT.

The genes are TRBV29-1 and TRBJ2-1; possible D gene TRBD1, 6 bases. CDR1 is SQVTM, CDR2 ANQGSEA, per germline. V dropped 7 bases and J dropped 6 bases, with 10 bases sitting between them. CDR3 length: 11 residues. The CDR3 loop is CSGNRANEQFF. The DNA of the CDR3 is TGCAGCGGGAACAGGGCCAATGAGCAGTTCTTC.